This TCR beta chain was documented in a study of T cells after posttransplantation cyclophosphamide. This CDR3 has 13 amino acids. V lost 7 bases to trimming and J lost 9 bases, with 16 bases between them. Germline-derived CDR1 and CDR2 are LNHDA and SQIVND (reference sequence). TCRdb keeps only in-frame clones here, not all; method: immunoSEQ multiplex PCR. This table has 66,000 or so clones, 85% to 95% appearing once. This clone has a single count. V gene TRBV19 combines with J gene TRBJ2-1, with D possibly called TRBD1 or TRBD2 (7 bases each). Sequenced: PBMCs. The clonotype was recovered from a woman in her 30s in good health and a related stem cell transplant donor. Here the CDR3 DNA reads TGTGCCAGTACCCTACGCAGGGGGGGTGAGCAGTTCTTC. Its protein is CASTLRRGGEQFF.